The 12 T cell receptor beta chains listed next were all sequenced from one sample in a study of low-dose radiotherapy and immunotherapy resistance in tumors. cDNA synthesis used a TRAV/TRBV-specific primer set for both chains. An approximately 19-cycle PCR with a constant-region primer and V-primer adapter amplified TCRs. TCRdb fed the reads into MiXCR, producing one record per CDR3 protein. The data show 54,000 or so distinct CDR3 sequences, 20% to 25% seen once. Time point: before trial treatment. This material consisted of PBMCs, taken before treatment. These receptors came from a male donor with prostate cancer.

This chain uses TRBV5-1 with TRBJ1-1; 11 bases line up with TRBD1. This CDR3 comprises 16 residues. With V trimmed by 3 bases and J by 0 bases, 4 bases remained unmatched. CDR1 and CDR2 from the germline V gene are SGHRS and YFSETQ. CDR3 residues: CASSSWDRGLNTEAFF. The CDR3 DNA reads as TGCGCCAGCAGCTCCTGGGACAGGGGGTTGAACACTGAAGCTTTCTTT.

This chain uses TRBV6-2 or TRBV6-3 with TRBJ1-5, with 9 bases lining up with TRBD1. V shed 7 bases, J shed 4 bases, and the junction held 8 bases outside the gene matches. CDR1 and CDR2 (germline): MNHEY, SVGEGT. The CDR3 consists of 15 residues. The CDR3 DNA sequence: TGTGCCAGCATCCTCGGGACAGGGATTAATCAGCCCCAGCATTTT. Protein sequence: CASILGTGINQPQHF.

This clonotype was seen ten or more times. V and J are TRBV20-1 and TRBJ2-7; D is perhaps TRBD2 (6 bases). The germline V gene has CDR1 DFQATT and CDR2 SNEGSKA (reference sequence). V shed 3 bases and J shed 4 bases, with 13 bases lying between them. The CDR3 spans 13 residues. The CDR3 DNA reads as TGCAGTGCTAGCCCCGGCGGGGTTTACGAGCAGTACTTC. Its protein product is CSASPGGVYEQYF.

The chain links TRBV2 to TRBJ1-5; tentatively, D is TRBD1 (5 bases). Germline-derived CDR1 and CDR2 are SNHLY and FYNNEI. The CDR3 runs to 14 residues. Trimming left V 5 bases short and J 4 bases short, with 12 bases between. CDR3 sequence: CASSHPGENQPQHF. CDR3 in DNA: TGTGCCAGCAGTCACCCGGGGGAAAATCAGCCCCAGCATTTT.

Details on this clonotype: A far larger clone is one nucleotide away, so this likely arose from a read error. The rearrangement joins TRBV27 to TRBJ2-7; tentatively, D is TRBD1 (5 bases). CDR1 and CDR2 from the germline V gene are MNHEY and SMNVEV (reference sequence). This CDR3 spans 13 amino acids. V dropped 5 bases and J dropped 2 bases, with 10 bases sitting between them. CDR3: CASSDTGTYEQYF. In DNA form, the CDR3 reads TGTGCCAGCAGTGATACAGGTACCTACGAGCAGTACTTC.

In its sample, this clonotype was seen many times. J is TRBJ1-2 and V is TRBV6-1, with 11 bases aligning to TRBD1. The junction had 7 bases not matched to a gene; V was cut back by 2 bases and J by 8 bases. Germline V CDR1 and CDR2: MNHNS, SASEGT. This CDR3 spans 15 amino acids. CDR3 DNA: TGTGCCAGCAGTGAACCGGGACAGGGGGTCCTCGGCTACACCTTC. It encodes CASSEPGQGVLGYTF.

The sample holds many counts of this clonotype. This chain uses TRBV19 with TRBJ2-1, with D perhaps assigned TRBD1 or TRBD2 (5 bases each). The CDR3 length is 13 residues. With 3 bases removed from V and 9 bases from J, the gap between germline ends came to 12 bases. Germline values: CDR1 LNHDA, CDR2 SQIVND (reference sequence). The CDR3 bases are TGTGCCAGTAGTATTGAGGGGAGAATTGAGCAGTTCTTC. Translated: CASSIEGRIEQFF.

Concerning this clonotype itself: A far larger clone is one nucleotide away, so this likely arose from a read error. V and J are TRBV6-6 and TRBJ2-1, with unresolved D. V was clipped by 6 bases and J by 10 bases, with 13 bases between them. Germline loops: CDR1 MNHNY, CDR2 SVGAGI (reference sequence). The CDR3 loop spans 12 amino acids. In DNA, the CDR3 is TGTGCCAGCAGCCCTTACAGCTACGAGCAGTTCTTC. Protein sequence: CASSPYSYEQFF.

This clonotype came up many times. This chain joins TRBV7-9 and TRBJ1-1; D is unclear. Germline V gene data show CDR1 as SEHNR and CDR2 as FQNEAQ (reference sequence). V shed 6 bases and J shed 5 bases, with 10 bases lying between them. The CDR3 spans 12 residues. The CDR3 DNA is TGTGCCAGCAGTTCACAACGAACTGAAGCTTTCTTT. Protein sequence: CASSSQRTEAFF.

This clonotype was seen repeatedly, ten times or more. The chain links TRBV29-1 to TRBJ2-7, with D perhaps matching TRBD2 (6 bases). CDR1 and CDR2 (germline): SQVTM, ANQGSEA. V lost 4 bases and J lost 6, with 10 bases in between. CDR3 length: 11 residues. The CDR3 reads CSVGDGSEQYF. For the CDR3, the DNA is TGCAGCGTTGGGGACGGGAGCGAGCAGTACTTC.

This clonotype came up once. The chain uses TRBV25-1 and TRBJ2-5; D might be TRBD1 (6 bases). The CDR3 loop spans 20 amino acids. The V end lost 6 bases, the J end lost 5 bases, and 34 bases lay between the germline ends. Germline V gene data show CDR1 as MGHDK and CDR2 as SYGVNS. The CDR3 spells CASSVRTVLKGTSPSETQYF. The CDR3 DNA is TGTGCCAGCAGCGTGCGGACAGTTTTAAAAGGGACAAGTCCCTCGGAGACCCAGTACTTC.

In regard to this clonotype: At one of its ends the junction is not consistent with the germline gene, which may arise from a read error. The chain employs TRBV3-1 and TRBJ2-7; perhaps TRBD2 as D (5 bases). CDR1 is LGHDT, CDR2 YNNKEL, per germline (reference sequence). The CDR3 spans 15 residues. The CDR3 loop reads CASSPGAASSYVQYF. DNA of the CDR3: TGTGCCAGCAGCCCAGGAGCGGCGAGCTCCTACGTGCAGTACTTC.